These 12 T cell receptor beta chains were all obtained from the same sample, sequenced in a study of Ad26.COV2.S vaccination and SARS-CoV-2 variants. Some clones are missing from TCRdb's copy, which holds only in-frame ones; the method was immunoSEQ multiplex PCR. The sample shows about 680,000 clones, roughly 90% of them seen only once. Treatment of the sample: 15 to 20 received Ad26.COV2.S at low or high dose, single or two shots; several received placebo; per-sample allocation not given. Each sample was drawn 63 days after the first injection (of vaccine or placebo). The sample in question was peripheral blood, obtained in a trial of Ad26.COV2.S vaccine versus placebo. The receptors were sampled from a person aged 18-65 years who received the Ad26.COV2.S COVID-19 vaccine or a placebo.

The genes are TRBV21-1 and TRBJ1-2. TRBV21-1 represents a pseudogene. The CDR3 is made up of 17 amino acids. The CDR3 sequence: CASSKAKGGTINYGYTF. The CDR3 DNA reads as TGTGCCAGCAGCAAAGCTAAGGGCGGAACCATTAACTATGGCTACACCTTC.

The chain combines TRBV19 with TRBJ2-1; 8 bases map to TRBD1. The J segment lost 4 bases and the V segment lost 3 bases, leaving 2 bases of the junction unmatched. In germline, CDR1 is LNHDA, CDR2 SQIVND (reference sequence). The CDR3 consists of 14 residues. The CDR3 sequence: CASSIGQGYNEQFF. The CDR3 DNA is TGTGCCAGTAGTATTGGACAGGGTTACAATGAGCAGTTCTTC.

The chain uses TRBV3-1 (or the pseudogene TRBV3-2) and TRBJ2-3, with D tentatively TRBD1 or TRBD2 (5 bases each). Trimming took 4 bases from V and 2 from J, leaving 13 bases between them. CDR1 and CDR2 (germline): LGHDT, YNNKEL (reference sequence). The CDR3 consists of 15 residues. The CDR3 bases are TGTGCCAGCAGCCCTCCCGGGACGACCACAGATACGCAGTATTTT. Amino acids: CASSPPGTTTDTQYF.

The gene calls are TRBV11-2 and TRBJ2-7; D is unresolved. Trimming cost V 5 bases and J 5 bases, with 22 bases left between them. CDR1 SGHAT and CDR2 FQNNGV come from the germline V gene. This CDR3 is 16 amino acids long. CDR3 nucleotide sequence: TGTGCCAGCAGCCCCACTCTCGAAAGCCCCGTGGACGAGCAGTACTTC. As protein: CASSPTLESPVDEQYF. The variable domain in full, with the rest retrieved from reference TRBV11-2 and TRBJ2-7, is EAGVAQSPRYKIIEKRQSVAFWCNPISGHATLYWYQQILGQGPKLLIQFQNNGVVDDSQLPKDRFSAERLKGVDSTLKIQPAKLEDSAVYLCASSPTLESPVDEQYFGPGTRLTVT.

The gene calls are TRBV11-3 and TRBJ2-1; perhaps TRBD1 as D (5 bases). The CDR3 extends over 15 amino acids. With 4 bases removed from V and 7 bases from J, the gap between germline ends came to 17 bases. Germline V CDR1 and CDR2: SGHNT, YENEEA. The CDR3 loop reads CASSSRGGSENEQFF. The CDR3 DNA sequence: TGTGCCAGCAGCTCTAGGGGCGGTTCGGAAAATGAGCAGTTCTTC.

The chain has TRBV6-5 and TRBJ2-7; 11 bases are a match to TRBD2. This CDR3 has 15 amino acids. With 4 bases clipped from V and 8 bases from J, the junction kept 10 bases outside the gene matches. CDR1 and CDR2 (germline): MNHEY, SVGAGI. The CDR3: CASSSPSLAGVQQYF. Written as DNA, the CDR3 is TGTGCCAGCAGTTCCCCGTCACTAGCGGGAGTGCAGCAGTACTTC.

This chain joins TRBV4-3 and TRBJ1-1, with D possibly TRBD1 on 6 matching bases. Trimming removed 4 bases from V and 0 bases from J, with 9 bases in between. CDR3 size: 14 residues. Germline V CDR1 and CDR2: LGHNA, YSLEER. The CDR3 here is CASSLRQVNTEAFF. Here the CDR3 DNA reads TGCGCCAGCAGCCTCCGACAGGTGAACACTGAAGCTTTCTTT.

The CDR3 nucleotides read TGCGCCAGCAGCTTCACAGGGGACTATGGCTACACCTTC. It codes for CASSFTGDYGYTF. V usage is TRBV5-1 and J usage is TRBJ1-2; 7 nucleotides line up with TRBD1. The CDR3 has 13 residues. CDR1 is SGHRS, CDR2 YFSETQ, per germline. V shed 2 bases, J shed 3 bases, and the junction held 1 base outside the gene matches.

The chain employs TRBV14 and TRBJ1-2; no clear D. The V end lost 0 bases, the J end lost 0 bases, and 8 bases lay between the germline ends. CDR3 length: 15 residues. Germline V lookup: CDR1 SGHDN, CDR2 FVKESK. CDR3: CASSQDHTANYGYTF. The DNA of the CDR3 is TGTGCCAGCAGCCAAGATCATACAGCTAACTATGGCTACACCTTC. Drawing the rest from reference TRBV14 and TRBJ1-2, the complete variable domain is EAGVTQFPSHSVIEKGQTVTLRCDPISGHDNLYWYRRVMGKEIKFLLHFVKESKQDESGMPNNRFLAERTGGTYSTLKVQPAELEDSGVYFCASSQDHTANYGYTFGSGTRLTVV.

The chain combines TRBV6-5 with TRBJ1-1; tentative D call: TRBD1 (6 bases). Per germline, CDR1 MNHEY and CDR2 SVGAGI. Trimming left V 0 bases short and J 5 bases short, with 13 bases between. The CDR3 is made up of 15 amino acids. CDR3 residues: CASSYSGGQGTEAFF. The DNA for the CDR3 is TGTGCCAGCAGTTACTCCGGGGGGCAGGGGACTGAAGCTTTCTTT.

This clone was counted a single time. The sample holds other DNA sequences that translate to the same CDR3. The J gene is TRBJ2-1, the V gene TRBV27, with D unresolved. With 2 bases removed from V and 0 bases from J, the gap between germline ends came to 8 bases. CDR1 MNHEY and CDR2 SMNVEV come from the germline V gene (reference sequence). The CDR3 runs to 15 residues. CDR3 region: CASSLGGSSYNEQFF. In DNA form, the CDR3 reads TGTGCCAGCAGTTTAGGCGGAAGCTCCTACAATGAGCAGTTCTTC.

The chain carries TRBV18 and TRBJ1-1; D unclear. The germline V gene has CDR1 KGHSH and CDR2 LQKENI. V was cut by 4 bases and J by 1 base, with 7 bases left in between. The CDR3 has 13 amino acids. The DNA of the CDR3 is TGTGCCAGCTCACTAACCGAGAACACTGAAGCTTTCTTT. Translation: CASSLTENTEAFF.